This T cell receptor beta chain came from a study of long-term antiretroviral therapy in people with HIV. Assay version v3.0 of immunoSEQ was used, and it was run at survey level. Roughly 40,000-55,000 T-cell genomes per sample were the sequencing target. Generated by immunoSEQ multiplex PCR, the TCRdb table keeps only in-frame clones and is missing some. Seen here are over 35,000 clones, 94% observed once, and the top ten hold roughly 2.3%. Treatment for all HIV-infected participants took place in the United States. Trimming removed 1 base from V and 1 base from J, with 11 bases in between. Germline CDR1 is SGHRS and CDR2 is YFSETQ. The CDR3 consists of 15 residues.

The gene calls are TRBV5-1 and TRBJ1-1, with D maybe TRBD1 (5 bases). The material sequenced was unsorted PBMCs, taken just over 9 years after starting antiretroviral therapy. The receptor was isolated from a man aged 25-45 years with HIV. Here the CDR3 DNA reads TGCGCCAGCAGCTTGATGGCAGGGAAGAACACTGAAGCTTTCTTT. Amino acids: CASSLMAGKNTEAFF.